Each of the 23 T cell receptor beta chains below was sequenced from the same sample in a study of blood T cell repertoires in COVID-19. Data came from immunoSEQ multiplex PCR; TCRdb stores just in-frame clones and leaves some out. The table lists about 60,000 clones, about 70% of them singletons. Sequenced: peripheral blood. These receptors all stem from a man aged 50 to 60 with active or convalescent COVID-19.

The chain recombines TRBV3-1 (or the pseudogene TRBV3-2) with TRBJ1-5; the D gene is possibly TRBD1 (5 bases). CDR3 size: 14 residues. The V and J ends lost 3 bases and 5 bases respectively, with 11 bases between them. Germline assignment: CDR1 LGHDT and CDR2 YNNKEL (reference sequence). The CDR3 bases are TGTGCCAGCAGCCAGGACACGCTTTATCAGCCCCAGCATTTT. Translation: CASSQDTLYQPQHF.

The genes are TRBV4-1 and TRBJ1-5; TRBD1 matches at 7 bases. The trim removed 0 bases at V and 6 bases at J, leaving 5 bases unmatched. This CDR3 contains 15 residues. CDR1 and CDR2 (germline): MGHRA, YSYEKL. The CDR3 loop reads CASSQEGQGVQPQHF. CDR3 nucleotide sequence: TGCGCCAGCAGCCAAGAAGGCCAGGGGGTTCAGCCCCAGCATTTT.

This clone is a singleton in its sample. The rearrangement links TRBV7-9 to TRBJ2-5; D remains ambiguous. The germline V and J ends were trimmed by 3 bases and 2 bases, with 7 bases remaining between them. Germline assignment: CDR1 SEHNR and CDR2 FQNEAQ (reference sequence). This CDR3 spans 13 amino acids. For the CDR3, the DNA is TGTGCCAGCAGCTTGTCAGGACAAGAGACCCAGTACTTC. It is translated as CASSLSGQETQYF.

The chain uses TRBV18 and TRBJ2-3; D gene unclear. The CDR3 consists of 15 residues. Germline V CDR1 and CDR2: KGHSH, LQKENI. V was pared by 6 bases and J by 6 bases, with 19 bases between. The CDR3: CASSLSPEAPDTQYF. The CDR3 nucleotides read TGTGCCAGCTCCCTGAGTCCTGAGGCCCCGGATACGCAGTATTTT.

The CDR3 region is CASKDSLSTGELFF. In DNA, the CDR3 is TGCGCCAGCAAGGACAGTTTATCTACCGGGGAGCTGTTTTTT. The chain has TRBV5-1 and TRBJ2-2; possibly TRBD1 for D (6 bases). Trimming took 6 bases from V and 5 from J, leaving 14 bases between them. Germline V gene sequence: CDR1 SGHRS, CDR2 YFSETQ. The CDR3 loop spans 14 amino acids.

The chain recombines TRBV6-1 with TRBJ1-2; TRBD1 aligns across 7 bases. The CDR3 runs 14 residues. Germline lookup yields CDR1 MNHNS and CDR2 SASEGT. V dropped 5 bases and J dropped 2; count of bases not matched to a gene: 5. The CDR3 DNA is TGTGCCAGCAGTTCACAGGGGCTGAACTATGGCTACACCTTC. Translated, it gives CASSSQGLNYGYTF.

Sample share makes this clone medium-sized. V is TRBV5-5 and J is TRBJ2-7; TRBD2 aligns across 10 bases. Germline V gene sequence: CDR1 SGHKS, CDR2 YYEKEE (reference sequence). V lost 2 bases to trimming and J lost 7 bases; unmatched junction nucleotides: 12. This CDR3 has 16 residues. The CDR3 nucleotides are TGTGCCAGCAGCTTCTTTTTAAGCGGGGGGGCCTCGGAGCAGTACTTC. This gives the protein CASSFFLSGGASEQYF.

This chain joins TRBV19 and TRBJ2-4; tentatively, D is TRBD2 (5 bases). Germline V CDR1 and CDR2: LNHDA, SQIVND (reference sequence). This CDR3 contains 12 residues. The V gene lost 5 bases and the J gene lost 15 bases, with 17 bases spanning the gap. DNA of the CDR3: TGTGCCAGTAGTGAGAGGGATGGAAAGAGGTACTTC. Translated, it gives CASSERDGKRYF.

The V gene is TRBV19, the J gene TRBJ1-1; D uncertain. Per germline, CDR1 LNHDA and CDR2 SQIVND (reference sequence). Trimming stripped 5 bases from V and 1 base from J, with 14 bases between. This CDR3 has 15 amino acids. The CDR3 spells CASSGGRSGNTEAFF. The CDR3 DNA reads TGTGCCAGTAGTGGAGGACGCTCGGGGAACACTGAAGCTTTCTTT.

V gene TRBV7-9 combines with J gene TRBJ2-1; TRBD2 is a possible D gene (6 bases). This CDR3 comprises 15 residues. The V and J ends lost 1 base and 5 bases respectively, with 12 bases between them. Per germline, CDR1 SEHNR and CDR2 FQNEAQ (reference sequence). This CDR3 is CASSLGSGYHNEQFF. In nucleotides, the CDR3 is TGTGCCAGCAGCTTAGGTAGCGGCTACCACAATGAGCAGTTCTTC.

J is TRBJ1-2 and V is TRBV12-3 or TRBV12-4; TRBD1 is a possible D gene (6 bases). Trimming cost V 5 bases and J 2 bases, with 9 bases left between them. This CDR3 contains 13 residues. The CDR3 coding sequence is TGTGCCAGCAGTACCGGGACAAACTATGGCTACACCTTC. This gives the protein CASSTGTNYGYTF.

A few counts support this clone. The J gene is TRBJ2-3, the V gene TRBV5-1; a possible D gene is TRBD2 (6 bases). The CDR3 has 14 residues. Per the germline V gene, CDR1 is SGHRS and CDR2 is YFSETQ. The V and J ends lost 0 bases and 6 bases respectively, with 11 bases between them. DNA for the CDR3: TGCGCCAGCAGCTTGGCTGGGGGGATGGATACGCAGTATTTT. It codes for CASSLAGGMDTQYF.

The CDR3 nucleotides read TGTGCCAGCAGTGAGGGGCAGGGGTACACAGATACGCAGTATTTT. Its protein is CASSEGQGYTDTQYF. The chain links TRBV2 to TRBJ2-3, with D maybe TRBD1 (6 bases). The CDR3 is made up of 15 amino acids. Trimming cost V 3 bases and J 2 bases, with 12 bases left between them. Germline assignment: CDR1 SNHLY and CDR2 FYNNEI.

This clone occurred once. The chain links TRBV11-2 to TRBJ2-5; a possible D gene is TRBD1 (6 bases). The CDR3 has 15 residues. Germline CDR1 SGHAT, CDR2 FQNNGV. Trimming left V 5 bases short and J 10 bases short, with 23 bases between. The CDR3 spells CASSQTGTSLSSQYF. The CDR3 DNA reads TGTGCCAGCAGCCAAACTGGGACATCATTGAGTAGCCAGTACTTC. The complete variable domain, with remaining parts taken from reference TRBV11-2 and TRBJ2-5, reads EAGVAQSPRYKIIEKRQSVAFWCNPISGHATLYWYQQILGQGPKLLIQFQNNGVVDDSQLPKDRFSAERLKGVDSTLKIQPAKLEDSAVYLCASSQTGTSLSSQYFGPGTRLLVL.

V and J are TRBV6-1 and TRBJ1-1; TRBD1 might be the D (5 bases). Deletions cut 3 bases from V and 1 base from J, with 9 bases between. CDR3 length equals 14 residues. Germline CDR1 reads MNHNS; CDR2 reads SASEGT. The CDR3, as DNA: TGTGCCAGCAGTGAGGGACTCAAGAACACTGAAGCTTTCTTT. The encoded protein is CASSEGLKNTEAFF.

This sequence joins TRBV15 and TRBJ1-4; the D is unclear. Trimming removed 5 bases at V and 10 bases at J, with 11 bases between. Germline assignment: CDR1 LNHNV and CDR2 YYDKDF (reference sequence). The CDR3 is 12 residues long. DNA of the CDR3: TGTGCCACCAGCTCGGAGACCGGAAAACTGTTTTTT. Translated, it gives CATSSETGKLFF.

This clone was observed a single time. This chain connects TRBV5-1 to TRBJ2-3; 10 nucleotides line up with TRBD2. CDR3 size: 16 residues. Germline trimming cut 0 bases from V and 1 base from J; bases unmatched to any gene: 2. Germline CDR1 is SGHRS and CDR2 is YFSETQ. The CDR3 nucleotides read TGCGCCAGCAGCTTGGCGCTAGCGGGGGGCACAGATACGCAGTATTTT. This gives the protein CASSLALAGGTDTQYF.

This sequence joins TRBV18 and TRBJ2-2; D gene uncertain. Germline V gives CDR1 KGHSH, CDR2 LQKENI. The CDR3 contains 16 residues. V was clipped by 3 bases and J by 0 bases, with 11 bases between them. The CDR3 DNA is TGTGCCAGCTCACCTTTACTATCAGCGAACACCGGGGAGCTGTTTTTT. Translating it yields CASSPLLSANTGELFF.

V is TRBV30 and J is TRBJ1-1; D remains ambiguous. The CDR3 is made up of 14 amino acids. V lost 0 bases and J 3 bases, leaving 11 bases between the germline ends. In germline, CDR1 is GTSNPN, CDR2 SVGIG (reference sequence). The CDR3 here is CAWSVSFGDTEAFF. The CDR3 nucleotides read TGTGCCTGGAGTGTTAGTTTCGGGGACACTGAAGCTTTCTTT.

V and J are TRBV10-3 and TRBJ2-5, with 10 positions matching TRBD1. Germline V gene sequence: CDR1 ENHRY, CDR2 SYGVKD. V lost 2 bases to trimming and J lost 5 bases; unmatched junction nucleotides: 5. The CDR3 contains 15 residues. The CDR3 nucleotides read TGTGCCATCAGTGAGGACAGGGGGCGGTGGGAGACCCAGTACTTC. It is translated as CAISEDRGRWETQYF.

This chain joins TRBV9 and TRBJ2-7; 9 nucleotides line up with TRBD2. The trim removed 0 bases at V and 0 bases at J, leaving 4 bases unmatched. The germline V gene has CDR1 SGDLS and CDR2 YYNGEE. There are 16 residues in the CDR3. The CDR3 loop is CASSVGSSGDSYEQYF. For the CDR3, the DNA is TGTGCCAGCAGCGTAGGGTCTAGCGGGGACTCCTACGAGCAGTACTTC.

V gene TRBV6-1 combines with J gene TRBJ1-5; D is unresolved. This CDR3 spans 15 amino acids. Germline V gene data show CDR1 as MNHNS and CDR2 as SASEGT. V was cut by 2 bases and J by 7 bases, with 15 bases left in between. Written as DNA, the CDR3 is TGTGCCAGCAGTGAAAACACGGGGTTAAGGCAGCCCCAGCATTTT. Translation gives CASSENTGLRQPQHF.

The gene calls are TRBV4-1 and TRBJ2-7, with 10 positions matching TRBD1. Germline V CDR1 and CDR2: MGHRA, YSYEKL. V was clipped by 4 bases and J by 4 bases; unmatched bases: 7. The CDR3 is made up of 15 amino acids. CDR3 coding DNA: TGCGCCAGCAGCCTCCGGGACAGGGGTGGTTACGAGCAGTACTTC. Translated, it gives CASSLRDRGGYEQYF.